These T cell receptor beta chains were read from a single sample in a study of blood T cell repertoires in COVID-19. Assay: immunoSEQ multiplex PCR; the TCRdb copy retains only in-frame clones and omits some. The sample holds tens of thousands of clones; approximately 78% are singletons and the top ten take around 7.2%. What was sequenced was peripheral blood. All receptors derive from a man aged 50 or older with active or convalescent COVID-19. CDR3s include the opening cysteine and the closing phenylalanine or tryptophan. A D gene is named only where the DNA matches it firmly.

v_gene | d_gene | CDR3aa
TRBV6-5 | TRBD2 | CASSYKSGGEETQYF
TRBV7-9 | TRBD1 | CASSSLGQGRAYEQYF
TRBV12-3/TRBV12-4 | NA | CASSRGREYGYTF
TRBV9 | TRBD1 | CASSVSSTGVYQPQHF
TRBV30 | TRBD2 | CASSLAGGKSTDTQYF
TRBV7-9 | NA | CASSLRQEKQETQYF
TRBV27 | TRBD1 | CASSYARQGNTEAFF
TRBV10-1 | TRBD1 | CASSGRTGGVAEAFF
TRBV28 | NA | CASSFGDSNQPQHF
TRBV3-1/TRBV3-2 | TRBD1 | CASSQAQGAVETQYF
TRBV7-9 | TRBD1 | CASSPRQGAGSPLHF
TRBV7-8 | TRBD1 | CASSVGIGGAARQYF
TRBV6-5 | NA | CASKRGGGYTF
TRBV11-2 | NA | CASSPLVGTQYF
TRBV4-3 | TRBD1 | CASSQVQGQIYGYTF
TRBV10-3 | NA | CAIEGGQYF
TRBV24-1 | NA | CATSDPNNGGYTDTQYF
TRBV4-2 | NA | CASSQSLTHSYEQYF
TRBV10-3 | TRBD2 | CAISEGTSGGPKSSYNEQFF
TRBV7-2 | TRBD2 | CASSPQRGMWDEQFF
TRBV3-1/TRBV3-2 | TRBD2 | CASSPLGGPGEQYF
TRBV6-5 | TRBD1 | CASSLTGTGESPLHF
TRBV14 | TRBD1 | CASRGQPYNEQFF
TRBV28 | TRBD1 | CASSPGTGDQETQYF
TRBV18 | NA | CASSSGGTGWGTLHF
TRBV15 | NA | CATSRGPRGNYGYTF
TRBV28 | TRBD2 | CASSSPAGGHSYTGELFF
TRBV7-6 | NA | CASTHRDTSTDTQYF
TRBV7-2 | NA | CASSSPGNKDTQYF
TRBV6-2/TRBV6-3 | TRBD1 | CASSGLTGGNEAFF
TRBV14 | TRBD1 | CASSHGQGVDNEQFF
TRBV9 | NA | CASSVGQMNTEAFF
TRBV10-1 | TRBD2 | CASSEPTAGSTDTQYF
TRBV28 | NA | CASSFPSLANEQFF